The 12 T cell receptor beta chains below were found in one sample sequenced in a study of post-analysis software for immune sequencing data. Study-level results: Patients carried roughly five TRBV segments more frequently than controls did, and TRBV5-6, TRBV5-1 and TRBV20-1 were among them.

For these receptors, no antigen is known. The TCR beta cDNA libraries contained unique molecular identifiers. MiXCR, applied by TCRdb to the PCR reads, yields one record per CDR3 protein. The table has about 770,000 distinct CDR3 sequences, 46% seen once. What was sequenced was blood. These receptor sequences come from a girl aged 10 to 17 with multiple sclerosis.

The V call is TRBV6-1, the J call TRBJ1-2; maybe TRBD1 (5 bases). V lost 4 bases and J 3 bases, leaving 12 bases between the germline ends. The CDR3 consists of 14 residues. Germline CDR1 MNHNS, CDR2 SASEGT. The CDR3 protein is CASSVQGWDYGYTF. The CDR3 bases are TGTGCCAGCAGTGTTCAGGGTTGGGACTATGGCTACACCTTC.

The V call is TRBV3-1, the J call TRBJ1-2, with 7 bases aligning to TRBD1. V was clipped by 3 bases and J by 7 bases; unmatched bases: 8. Germline CDR1 LGHDT, CDR2 YNNKEL (reference sequence). The CDR3 has 14 residues. This CDR3 is CASSHNDRAGGYTF. The CDR3 nucleotides read TGTGCCAGCAGCCACAACGACAGGGCTGGTGGCTACACCTTC.

The chain employs TRBV6-1 and TRBJ1-1, with a tentative D call TRBD1 (5 bases). Trimming stripped 0 bases from V and 4 bases from J, with 15 bases between. This CDR3 region has 16 residues. Germline values: CDR1 MNHNS, CDR2 SASEGT. The CDR3 region is CASSEARGWGSTEAFF. For the CDR3, the DNA is TGTGCCAGCAGTGAAGCGAGGGGTTGGGGGAGCACTGAAGCTTTCTTT.

The chain combines TRBV6-2 or TRBV6-3 with TRBJ2-7, with 8 bases fitting TRBD2. The CDR3 runs to 16 residues. After removal of 2 bases from V and 0 bases from J, the junction contained 6 bases not matched to a gene. Germline values: CDR1 MNHEY, CDR2 SVGEGT. The CDR3 nucleotides are TGTGCCAGCAGTTACGCTAGCGGGCTCAGCTCCTACGAGCAGTACTTC. Translated, it gives CASSYASGLSSYEQYF.

This chain uses TRBV5-1 with TRBJ2-1; 9 nucleotides match TRBD1. V shed 1 base and J 10 bases; nucleotides not matched to a gene: 12. Germline lookup yields CDR1 SGHRS and CDR2 YFSETQ. The CDR3 covers 16 residues. The CDR3 bases are TGCGCCAGCAGCTTGAAACAGGGGGCGCGCAATCGCGAGCAGTTCTTC. It yields the protein CASSLKQGARNREQFF.

There are a few counts of this clonotype. The V gene is TRBV12-3 or TRBV12-4, the J gene TRBJ1-6; 9 bases fit TRBD1. V shed 5 bases, J shed 7 bases, and the junction held 3 bases outside the gene matches. The CDR3 has 14 amino acids. The CDR3 loop is CASSNRGRNSPLHF. The CDR3 DNA reads as TGTGCCAGCAGTAACAGGGGGCGAAATTCACCCCTCCACTTT.

V is TRBV20-1 and J is TRBJ2-5, with 9 bases aligning to TRBD1. TRBJ2-7 explains the end of the DNA better; the J call may be wrong. CDR1 and CDR2 (germline): DFQATT, SNEGSKA (reference sequence). This CDR3 is 14 amino acids long. The CDR3 coding sequence is TGCAGTGCTAGAGTAACCGGGACAGGGTTCGAGCAGTACTTC. It codes for CSARVTGTGFEQYF.

V gene TRBV4-2 combines with J gene TRBJ2-7, with 10 nucleotides matching TRBD2. The germline CDR1 and CDR2 sequences are LGHNA and YNFKEQ. The CDR3 contains 14 residues. After removal of 2 bases from V and 3 bases from J, the junction contained 1 base not matched to a gene. The CDR3 loop reads CASSQTSGVYEQYF. The CDR3 bases are TGTGCCAGCAGCCAAACTAGCGGGGTCTACGAGCAGTACTTC.

The J gene is TRBJ2-3, the V gene TRBV27; 8 bases map to TRBD2. The germline gives CDR1 MNHEY, CDR2 SMNVEV (reference sequence). J lost 0 bases, V lost 5 bases, and 7 bases had no gene match. The CDR3 is 16 amino acids. This CDR3 is CASSPNPSGSTDTQYF. DNA for the CDR3: TGTGCCAGCAGTCCGAACCCTAGCGGGAGCACAGATACGCAGTATTTT.

CDR3 amino acids: CASSQETPGAVTYGYTF. CDR3 coding DNA: TGCGCCAGCAGCCAAGAAACTCCGGGGGCAGTAACCTATGGCTACACCTTC. The rearrangement joins TRBV4-3 to TRBJ1-2; maybe TRBD1 (6 bases). The germline V and J ends were trimmed by 0 bases and 4 bases, with 18 bases remaining between them. Germline CDR1 and CDR2: LGHNA and YSLEER. This CDR3 is built from 17 residues.

For the CDR3, the DNA is TGTGCCAGCAGTTTAGAGTGGGTGGGGGGCGGAGGGACCCAGTACTTC. Amino acids: CASSLEWVGGGGTQYF. V usage is TRBV28 and J usage is TRBJ2-5, with D perhaps TRBD1 or TRBD2 (6 bases each). The CDR3 spans 16 residues. The germline V gene has CDR1 MDHEN and CDR2 SYDVKM. V gave up 2 bases and J gave up 7 bases, with 20 bases separating them.

This clonotype was counted only a few times. The rearrangement links TRBV12-3 or TRBV12-4 to TRBJ1-5, with D hard to call. The CDR3 totals 12 residues. V dropped 6 bases and J dropped 0 bases, with 3 bases sitting between them. The CDR3 nucleotides read TGTGCCAGCAGAAGTAGCAATCAGCCCCAGCATTTT. Protein sequence: CASRSSNQPQHF.